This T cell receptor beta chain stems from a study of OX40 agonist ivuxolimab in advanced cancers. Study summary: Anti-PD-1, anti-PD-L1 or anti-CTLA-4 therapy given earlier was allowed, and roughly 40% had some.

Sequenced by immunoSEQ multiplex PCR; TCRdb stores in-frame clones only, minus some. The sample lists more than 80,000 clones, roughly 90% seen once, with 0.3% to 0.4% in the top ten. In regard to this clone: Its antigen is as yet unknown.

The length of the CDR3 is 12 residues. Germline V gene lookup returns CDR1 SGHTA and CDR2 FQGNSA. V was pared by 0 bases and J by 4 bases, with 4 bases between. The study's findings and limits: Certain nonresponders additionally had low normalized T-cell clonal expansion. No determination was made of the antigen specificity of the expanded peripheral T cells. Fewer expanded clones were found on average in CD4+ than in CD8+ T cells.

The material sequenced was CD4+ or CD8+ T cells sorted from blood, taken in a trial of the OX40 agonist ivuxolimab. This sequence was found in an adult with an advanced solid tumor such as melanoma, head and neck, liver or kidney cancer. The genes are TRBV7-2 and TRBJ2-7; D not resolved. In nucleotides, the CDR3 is TGTGCCAGCAGCTTAGCGCGGTACGAGCAGTACTTC. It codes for CASSLARYEQYF.